A selection of T cell receptor beta chains follows, all from one sample in a study of glioma-infiltrating T cells. TCRdb independently ran MiXCR on the multiplex PCR reads; one entry per CDR3 protein. Here the sample spans under 150,000 distinct CDR3 sequences, around a quarter being singletons. The sample comprised glioma tissue, nonneoplastic brain tissue, or PBMCs (not recorded which). The receptors come from a human donor with low-grade glioma or glioblastoma, undergoing nonglioma brain surgery, or in good health (not recorded which). Each CDR3 is given with its conserved first and last residue. The D gene is left open where the match is weak. Where a row states a size, it is once, few, many or the class of an expanded clone; other rows omit it.

TGTGCCACCACGGGGACATCGAACACCGGGGAGCTGTTTTTT | CATTGTSNTGELFF | NA | TRBV2 | few | TRBJ2-2
TGTGCCAGCAGTTTACTCGGGACAGGCCAAGAGACCCAGTACTTC | CASSLLGTGQETQYF | TRBD1 | TRBV28 | few | TRBJ2-5
TGCAGCGCCCGCAGAAATGAGCAGTTCTTC | CSARRNEQFF | NA | TRBV29-1 | NA | TRBJ2-1
TGTGCCAGCAGTTTTCCGAAGACAGGGCAGGTTACTGAAGCTTTCTTT | CASSFPKTGQVTEAFF | TRBD1 | TRBV12-3/TRBV12-4 | NA | TRBJ1-1
TGTGCCAGCAGCCTTCCCCAGAACACTGAAGCTTTCTTT | CASSLPQNTEAFF | NA | TRBV28 | many | TRBJ1-1
TGTGCCAGCAGTAAGGACAGGGGTGTCCATGAGCAGTTCTTC | CASSKDRGVHEQFF | TRBD1 | TRBV27 | many | TRBJ2-1
TGTGCCAGCAGTCCCGGACAGGGGAGGACTGAAGCTTTCTTT | CASSPGQGRTEAFF | TRBD1 | TRBV12-3/TRBV12-4 | few | TRBJ1-1
TGTGCCAGCAGTTCCCGGGAAGAGACCCAGTACTTC | CASSSREETQYF | NA | TRBV6-6 | few | TRBJ2-5
TGTGCCAGCAGATCCCGGATAGGTGAGCAGTTCTTC | CASRSRIGEQFF | NA | TRBV7-2 | many | TRBJ2-1
TGCGCCAGCAGCTTTTCCGGGACAGGGGGGAACACTGAAGCTTTCTTT | CASSFSGTGGNTEAFF | TRBD1 | TRBV5-1 | NA | TRBJ1-1
TGTGCCAGCACCCCAGGCACAACAGATACGCAGTATTTT | CASTPGTTDTQYF | NA | TRBV7-9 | NA | TRBJ2-3
TGTGCCAGTAGTCCGACAGGAAGGGACACCATATATTTT | CASSPTGRDTIYF | NA | TRBV19 | NA | TRBJ1-3
TGTGCCAGCAGTGAATACCCTTGGCAGATGAACACTGAAGCTTTCTTT | CASSEYPWQMNTEAFF | NA | TRBV25-1 | NA | TRBJ1-1
TGTGCCAGCAGTGAATATCGGGGGAATTCACCCCTCCACTTT | CASSEYRGNSPLHF | NA | TRBV25-1 | many | TRBJ1-6
TGTGCCAGCAGAAAACAGGGCAGCTCCTACAATGAGCAGTTCTTC | CASRKQGSSYNEQFF | NA | TRBV6-1 | many | TRBJ2-1
TGTGCCAGCAGTTTTAGAGGGCGGGAGGTGGATGGCTACACCTTC | CASSFRGREVDGYTF | NA | TRBV27 | few | TRBJ1-2
TGTGCCAGCAGTGACGGGAAGGCCCGTAATCAGCCCCAGCATTTT | CASSDGKARNQPQHF | NA | TRBV2 | once | TRBJ1-5
TGTGCCAGCAGCTCCGGTCTATCCTACACTGAAGCTTTCTTT | CASSSGLSYTEAFF | NA | TRBV7-9 | NA | TRBJ1-1
TGCGCCAGCAGCTTGGCCTCTGGGGCCAACGTCCTGACTTTC | CASSLASGANVLTF | NA | TRBV5-1 | NA | TRBJ2-6
TGTGCCAGCAGAGCCGATGGACAGTTCTATGGCTACACCTTC | CASRADGQFYGYTF | NA | TRBV2 | many | TRBJ1-2
TGTGCCAGCAGCCCCCTCCACTCGGACATTCAGTACTTC | CASSPLHSDIQYF | NA | TRBV27 | many | TRBJ2-4
TGTGCCAGTAAGTGGAGCAACACTGAAGCTTTCTTT | CASKWSNTEAFF | NA | TRBV19 | few | TRBJ1-1
TGTGCCACCTCGGAGGGACGGGGGATTAATTCACCCCTCCACTTT | CATSEGRGINSPLHF | NA | TRBV6-1 | NA | TRBJ1-6
TGCGCCAGCAGCTTTGGAGGGGTTCCCACAGATACGCAGTATTTT | CASSFGGVPTDTQYF | NA | TRBV5-1 | few | TRBJ2-3
TGTGCCAGCAGCCAGACAGGGGGACAGAACACTGAAGCTTTCTTT | CASSQTGGQNTEAFF | TRBD1 | TRBV4-2 | NA | TRBJ1-1
TGTGCCAGCTCCTTAGGCCGTCGAGGGTCTGGAAACACCATATATTTT | CASSLGRRGSGNTIYF | NA | TRBV2 | few | TRBJ1-3
TGTGCCAGCACGGGGGGTGGATCCACTGAAGCTTTCTTT | CASTGGGSTEAFF | NA | TRBV6-1 | many | TRBJ1-1